The 25 T cell receptor beta chains given below trace back to one sample, sequenced in a study of T cell repertoires in cytomegalovirus infection. TCRdb re-analysed the reads in MiXCR, keeping a single row per CDR3 protein. The table has around 450,000 distinct CDR3 sequences, roughly 31% seen once. Sequenced sample: PBMCs. The source of these receptors is a human donor in good health (CMV status not recorded). Some clones in this sample may be carry-over from other donors' samples.

With respect to this clonotype: A much larger clone sits a single nucleotide away, making a read error possible. This rearrangement joins TRBV7-2 to TRBJ1-2; TRBD1 aligns across 7 bases. The CDR3 is made up of 15 amino acids. The J segment lost 6 bases and the V segment lost 1 base, leaving 8 bases of the junction unmatched. The V gene's germline CDR1 is SGHTA and CDR2 FQGNSA. The DNA of the CDR3 is TGTGCCAGCAGCTTAGGGCTCAGGGGGGAAAATGGCTACACCTTC. Amino acids: CASSLGLRGENGYTF. The full variable domain, with the rest looked up from reference TRBV7-2 and TRBJ1-2, is GAGVSQSPSNKVTEKGKDVELRCDPISGHTALYWYRQSLGQGLEFLIYFQGNSAPDKSGLPSDRFSAERTGGSVSTLTIQRTQQEDSAVYLCASSLGLRGENGYTFGSGTRLTVV.

The rearrangement uses TRBV2 and TRBJ2-3; a weak D match, TRBD1 (6 bases). Germline lookup yields CDR1 SNHLY and CDR2 FYNNEI. This CDR3 has 12 amino acids. V was cut by 4 bases and J by 7 bases, with 9 bases left in between. In DNA, the CDR3 is TGTGCCAGCAGTGGGGGGACAAATACGCAGTATTTT. As protein: CASSGGTNTQYF.

This clonotype has a count of ten or more. The CDR3 region is CASSQDNRGGSPLHF. CDR3 bases: TGCGCCAGCAGCCAAGATAATAGGGGAGGTTCACCCCTCCACTTT. This rearrangement joins TRBV4-1 to TRBJ1-6, with a possible D match to TRBD1 (5 bases). This CDR3 has 15 residues. Germline lookup yields CDR1 MGHRA and CDR2 YSYEKL. With 0 bases removed from V and 9 bases from J, the gap between germline ends came to 12 bases.

The chain employs TRBV6-2 or TRBV6-3 and TRBJ1-2; D call uncertain. V was pared by 4 bases and J by 5 bases, with 11 bases between. There are 13 residues in the CDR3. Per the germline V gene, CDR1 is MNHEY and CDR2 is SVGEGT. In nucleotides, the CDR3 is TGTGCCAGCAGTTCGGACGGTAAATATGGCTACACCTTC. It is translated as CASSSDGKYGYTF.

Concerning this clonotype: A junction boundary mismatches the germline segment, possibly from a read error. The V call is TRBV7-7, the J call TRBJ2-5, with 7 bases that match TRBD1. Germline CDR1 and CDR2: SSHAT and FNYEAQ (reference sequence). This CDR3 has 14 amino acids. CDR3 in amino acids: CASSLQGLQETQYF. CDR3 DNA sequence: TGTGCTAGCAGCTTACAGGGGCTCCAAGAGACCCAGTACTTC.

The V gene is TRBV2, the J gene TRBJ1-4; maybe TRBD1 (5 bases). Germline V gene lookup returns CDR1 SNHLY and CDR2 FYNNEI. V was trimmed by 6 bases and J by 5 bases, leaving 19 bases between them. This CDR3 has 16 amino acids. Here the CDR3 DNA reads TGTGCCAGCAGCGACCCTTCCGACAGTCGGAATGAAAAACTGTTTTTT. Its translation is CASSDPSDSRNEKLFF.

The table lists this clonotype with a few counts. CDR3 in amino acids: CASARGAGDNSPLHF. CDR3 in DNA: TGTGCCTCTGCTCGGGGGGCCGGGGATAATTCACCCCTCCACTTT. The chain carries TRBV6-1 and TRBJ1-6, with D maybe TRBD1 (6 bases). Trimming pared 11 bases from V and 5 bases from J, leaving 19 bases between. The CDR3 runs to 15 residues. Germline V lookup: CDR1 MNHNS, CDR2 SASEGT.

The rearrangement joins TRBV9 to TRBJ2-6; D possibly corresponds to TRBD1 (6 bases). The CDR3 totals 18 residues. Trimming pared 0 bases from V and 1 base from J, leaving 14 bases between. Per the germline V gene, CDR1 is SGDLS and CDR2 is YYNGEE. CDR3 loop: CASSVEPGATSGANVLTF. In DNA, the CDR3 is TGTGCCAGCAGCGTAGAACCAGGGGCCACATCTGGGGCCAACGTCCTGACTTTC.

The V call is TRBV24-1, the J call TRBJ1-5, with TRBD1 matching 8 bases. CDR1 KGHDR and CDR2 SFDVKD come from the germline V gene. CDR3 length equals 15 residues. Trimming took 3 bases from V and 7 from J; bases not matched to a gene: 7. The CDR3 loop is CATSDTGQGKQPQHF. The CDR3 DNA sequence: TGTGCCACCAGTGATACCGGACAGGGTAAACAGCCCCAGCATTTT.

This clonotype was seen repeatedly, ten times or more. This rearrangement joins TRBV4-1 to TRBJ1-1, with 7 bases fitting TRBD1. Germline V lookup: CDR1 MGHRA, CDR2 YSYEKL. V lost 2 bases to trimming and J lost 0 bases; unmatched junction nucleotides: 3. CDR3 length: 15 amino acids. The CDR3: CASSQLQGLNTEAFF. In DNA, the CDR3 is TGCGCCAGCAGCCAACTACAGGGGTTGAACACTGAAGCTTTCTTT.

The chain uses TRBV6-2 or TRBV6-3 and TRBJ1-6; possible D gene TRBD1, 5 bases. The germline V gene encodes CDR1 MNHEY and CDR2 SVGEGT. Trimming shortened V by 5 bases and J by 7 bases, and 15 bases separated the two germline ends. The CDR3 extends over 15 amino acids. CDR3 sequence (DNA): TGTGCCAGCAGTCCTTCCCAAGACAGAAATTCACCCCTCCACTTT. Its translation is CASSPSQDRNSPLHF.

This clonotype was found once. V and J are TRBV6-6 and TRBJ2-7; TRBD1 aligns across 7 bases. CDR1 MNHNY and CDR2 SVGAGI come from the germline V gene (reference sequence). The CDR3 extends over 14 amino acids. The J segment lost 4 bases and the V segment lost 0 bases, leaving 3 bases of the junction unmatched. The DNA for the CDR3 is TGTGCCAGCAGTTACTCGAGGGGGCAGTACGAGCAGTACTTC. The encoded protein is CASSYSRGQYEQYF.

This clonotype was counted a few times. CDR3 in amino acids: CASSFYALEQYF. In DNA form, the CDR3 reads TGTGCCAGCAGTTTTTATGCACTAGAGCAGTACTTC. The chain carries TRBV12-3 or TRBV12-4 and TRBJ2-7; D unclear. This CDR3 is built from 12 residues. Deletions cut 3 bases from V and 7 bases from J, with 10 bases between.

On this clonotype: A much larger clone lies one base from this, so it may be a read error. V gene TRBV7-2 combines with J gene TRBJ2-3, with a weak D call TRBD2 (6 bases). This CDR3 contains 14 residues. Germline-derived CDR1 and CDR2 are SGHTA and FQGNSA. The CDR3 region is CVSSSPGRGDTQYF. The CDR3 coding sequence is TGTGTCAGCAGCTCGCCGGGTCGGGGGGATACGCAGTATTTT.

On this clonotype itself: A much larger clone sits a single nucleotide away, making a read error possible. Here the CDR3 omits its conserved ending phenylalanine or tryptophan, so a read error is the likely source. The J gene is TRBJ2-5, the V gene TRBV11-2; a possible D gene is TRBD2 (7 bases). V dropped 5 bases and J dropped 5 bases, with 27 bases sitting between them. The length of the CDR3 is 18 residues. Germline CDR1 is SGHAT and CDR2 is FQNNGV. The chain's CDR3 is CASSPRPTGGRTGETQYL. For the CDR3, the DNA is TGTGCCAGCAGCCCCCGACCTACGGGGGGCCGGACGGGGGAGACCCAGTACTTA.

CDR3 in amino acids: CASSAERNYEQYF. In DNA form, the CDR3 reads TGTGCCAGCAGTGCTGAGAGAAACTACGAGCAGTACTTC. This chain uses TRBV6-6 with TRBJ2-7, with D unresolved. Germline lookup yields CDR1 MNHNY and CDR2 SVGAGI (reference sequence). Trimming shortened V by 5 bases and J by 3 bases, and 11 bases separated the two germline ends. The CDR3 consists of 13 residues.

This clonotype occurred many times. This sequence joins TRBV4-1 and TRBJ2-1; 10 bases map to TRBD2. Per the germline V gene, CDR1 is MGHRA and CDR2 is YSYEKL. CDR3 length: 16 amino acids. The junction had 6 bases not matched to a gene; V was cut back by 3 bases and J by 4 bases. Written as DNA, the CDR3 is TGCGCCAGCAGCCAGGAAGCGGGGGGGCTATACAATGAGCAGTTCTTC. It yields the protein CASSQEAGGLYNEQFF.

This clonotype was counted at least ten times. The chain is built from TRBV7-2 and TRBJ2-3; D may be TRBD2 (6 bases). This CDR3 region has 16 residues. V was cut by 0 bases and J by 0 bases, with 10 bases left in between. Per germline, CDR1 SGHTA and CDR2 FQGNSA. The CDR3 DNA sequence: TGTGCCAGCAGCTTAGCCACGGGGGTTAGCACAGATACGCAGTATTTT. Translated, it gives CASSLATGVSTDTQYF.

The chain links TRBV12-3 or TRBV12-4 to TRBJ2-1; 7 nucleotides align to TRBD1. Germline trimming cut 1 base from V and 10 bases from J; bases unmatched to any gene: 10. The CDR3 is made up of 15 amino acids. CDR3 amino acids: CASSLGDRQLREQFF. The CDR3 coding sequence is TGTGCCAGCAGTTTAGGGGACAGACAACTTAGAGAGCAGTTCTTC.

This clonotype was picked up a small number of times. This sequence joins TRBV7-4 and TRBJ1-5; D may be TRBD1 (5 bases). In germline, CDR1 is SGHVT, CDR2 SQSDAQ. The CDR3 consists of 15 residues. V lost 4 bases to trimming and J lost 2 bases, with 12 bases between them. The CDR3 loop reads CASSSGTLGNQPQHF. Here the CDR3 DNA reads TGTGCCAGCAGCTCCGGGACCCTCGGCAATCAGCCCCAGCATTTT.

The rearrangement links TRBV5-4 to TRBJ1-6, with TRBD1 matching over 11 bases. This CDR3 is 16 amino acids long. The trim removed 4 bases at V and 7 bases at J, leaving 7 bases unmatched. CDR1 SGHNT and CDR2 YYREEE come from the germline V gene (reference sequence). Written as DNA, the CDR3 is TGTGCCAGCAGCCCGGACAGGGGGCGAGGGAATTCACCCCTCCACTTT. This encodes CASSPDRGRGNSPLHF.

The chain employs TRBV28 and TRBJ1-5, with a weak D call TRBD1 (6 bases). Looked up from germline, CDR1 is MDHEN and CDR2 is SYDVKM. Trimming removed 7 bases at V and 0 bases at J, with 16 bases between. The CDR3 extends over 16 amino acids. In DNA form, the CDR3 reads TGTGCCAGCAACCCAGGGGACAATTATAGCAATCAGCCCCAGCATTTT. Protein sequence: CASNPGDNYSNQPQHF.

This chain connects TRBV28 to TRBJ1-5, with unresolved D. Germline V gives CDR1 MDHEN, CDR2 SYDVKM. The CDR3 runs to 13 residues. V gave up 6 bases and J gave up 5 bases, with 11 bases separating them. CDR3 sequence reads: CASRPTVDQPQHF. The CDR3 nucleotides read TGTGCCAGCAGACCTACCGTGGATCAGCCCCAGCATTTT.

The chain carries TRBV5-6 and TRBJ1-2; a possible D gene is TRBD1 (6 bases). Trimming pared 3 bases from V and 6 bases from J, leaving 9 bases between. Germline lookup yields CDR1 SGHDT and CDR2 YYEEEE. The CDR3 is 12 residues long. The CDR3 DNA follows: TGTGCCAGCAGCTCGTCAGGGGATGGCTACACCTTC. Protein sequence: CASSSSGDGYTF.

In the case of this clonotype: This CDR3 fails to terminate in the conserved phenylalanine or tryptophan, so it likely reflects a read error. The J gene is TRBJ2-6, the V gene TRBV7-2, with D possibly TRBD2 on 7 matching bases. The CDR3 length is 17 residues. Germline values: CDR1 SGHTA, CDR2 FQGNSA. V gave up 10 bases and J gave up 4 bases, with 23 bases separating them. The chain's CDR3 is CATPGYGGLGGANVLTL. The CDR3 DNA is TGTGCCACCCCGGGGTACGGGGGGCTTGGAGGGGCCAACGTCCTGACTTTG.